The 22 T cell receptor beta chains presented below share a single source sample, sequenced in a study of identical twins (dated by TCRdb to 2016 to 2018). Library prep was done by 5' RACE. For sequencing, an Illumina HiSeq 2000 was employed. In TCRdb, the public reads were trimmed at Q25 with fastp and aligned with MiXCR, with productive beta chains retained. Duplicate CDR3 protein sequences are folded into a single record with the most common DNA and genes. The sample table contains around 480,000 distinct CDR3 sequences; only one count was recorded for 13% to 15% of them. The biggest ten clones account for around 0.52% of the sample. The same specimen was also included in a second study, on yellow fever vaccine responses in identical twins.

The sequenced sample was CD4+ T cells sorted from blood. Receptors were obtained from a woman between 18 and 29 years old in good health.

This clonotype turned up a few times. The CDR3: CAISEEGREFF. The CDR3 coding sequence is TGTGCCATCAGTGAGGAGGGGAGGGAGTTCTTC. The V gene is TRBV10-3, the J gene TRBJ2-1; 7 nucleotides align to TRBD2. The CDR3 sequence is 11 residues long. Germline V gene data show CDR1 as ENHRY and CDR2 as SYGVKD. J gave up 14 bases and V 2 bases, and 3 bases lay outside the gene matches.

The CDR3 sequence: CSARVTGAGPFREQYF. In nucleotides, the CDR3 is TGCAGTGCTAGAGTGACAGGGGCCGGCCCTTTTCGGGAGCAGTACTTC. The rearrangement links TRBV20-1 to TRBJ2-7, with 8 bases that match TRBD1. CDR1 DFQATT and CDR2 SNEGSKA come from the germline V gene (reference sequence). The CDR3 is made up of 16 amino acids. The V gene end was trimmed by 1 base and the J gene end by 7 bases; junction bases not matched to a gene: 15.

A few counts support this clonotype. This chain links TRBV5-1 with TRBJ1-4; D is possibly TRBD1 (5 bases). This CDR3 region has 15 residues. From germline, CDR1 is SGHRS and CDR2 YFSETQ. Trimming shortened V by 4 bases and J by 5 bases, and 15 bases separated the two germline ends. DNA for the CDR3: TGCGCCAGCAGCCCAACTGGGGCCAAAAATGAAAAACTGTTTTTT. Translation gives CASSPTGAKNEKLFF.

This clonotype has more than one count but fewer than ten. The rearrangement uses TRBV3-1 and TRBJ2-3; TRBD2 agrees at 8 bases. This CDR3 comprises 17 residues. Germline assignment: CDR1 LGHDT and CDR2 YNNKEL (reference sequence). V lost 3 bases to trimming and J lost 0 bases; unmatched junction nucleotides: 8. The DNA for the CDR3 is TGTGCCAGCAGCCACCGGAGCGGGGGACCTAGCACAGATACGCAGTATTTT. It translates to CASSHRSGGPSTDTQYF.

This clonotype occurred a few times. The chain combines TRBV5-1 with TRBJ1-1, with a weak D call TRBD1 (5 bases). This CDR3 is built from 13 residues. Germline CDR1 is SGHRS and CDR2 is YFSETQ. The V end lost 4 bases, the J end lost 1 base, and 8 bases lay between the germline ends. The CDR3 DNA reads TGCGCCAGCAGCGGGGACTGGAACACTGAAGCTTTCTTT. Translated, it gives CASSGDWNTEAFF.

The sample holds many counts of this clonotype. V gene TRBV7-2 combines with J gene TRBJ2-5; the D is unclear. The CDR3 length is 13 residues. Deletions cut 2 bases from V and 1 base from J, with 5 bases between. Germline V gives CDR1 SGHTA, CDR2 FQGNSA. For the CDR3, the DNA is TGTGCCAGCAGCTTAAACCGCCAAGAGACCCAGTACTTC. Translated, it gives CASSLNRQETQYF.

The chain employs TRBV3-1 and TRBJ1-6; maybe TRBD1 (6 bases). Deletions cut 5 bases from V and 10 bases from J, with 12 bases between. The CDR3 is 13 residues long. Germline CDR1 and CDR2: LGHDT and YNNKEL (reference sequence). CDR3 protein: CASSSNQGSPLHF. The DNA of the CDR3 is TGTGCCAGCAGCTCTAACCAGGGGTCACCCCTCCACTTT. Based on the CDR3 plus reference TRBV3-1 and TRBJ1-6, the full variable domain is DTAVSQTPKYLVTQMGNDKSIKCEQNLGHDTMYWYKQDSKKFLKIMFSYNNKELIINETVPNRFSPKSPDKAHLNLHINSLELGDSAVYFCASSSNQGSPLHFGNGTRLTVT.

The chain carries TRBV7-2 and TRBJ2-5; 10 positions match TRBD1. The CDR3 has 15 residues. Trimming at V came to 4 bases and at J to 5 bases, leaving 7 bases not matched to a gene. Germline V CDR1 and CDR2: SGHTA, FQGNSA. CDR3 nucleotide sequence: TGTGCCAGCAGCTATGACAGGGGGCGCACGGAGACCCAGTACTTC. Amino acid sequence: CASSYDRGRTETQYF. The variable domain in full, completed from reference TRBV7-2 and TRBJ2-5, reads GAGVSQSPSNKVTEKGKDVELRCDPISGHTALYWYRQSLGQGLEFLIYFQGNSAPDKSGLPSDRFSAERTGGSVSTLTIQRTQQEDSAVYLCASSYDRGRTETQYFGPGTRLLVL.

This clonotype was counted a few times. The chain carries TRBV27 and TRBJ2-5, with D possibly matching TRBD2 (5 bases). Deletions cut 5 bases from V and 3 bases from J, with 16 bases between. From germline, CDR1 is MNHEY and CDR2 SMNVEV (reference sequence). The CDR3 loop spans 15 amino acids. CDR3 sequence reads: CASSPRIAKEETQYF. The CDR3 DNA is TGTGCCAGCAGTCCCCGTATAGCGAAGGAAGAGACCCAGTACTTC.

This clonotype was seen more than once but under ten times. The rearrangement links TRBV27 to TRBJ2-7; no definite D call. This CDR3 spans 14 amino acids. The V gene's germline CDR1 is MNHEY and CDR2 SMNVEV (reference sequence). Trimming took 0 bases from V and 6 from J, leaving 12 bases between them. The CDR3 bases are TGTGCCAGCAGTTTATCCATGCAACTCACCGAGCAGTACTTC. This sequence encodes CASSLSMQLTEQYF.

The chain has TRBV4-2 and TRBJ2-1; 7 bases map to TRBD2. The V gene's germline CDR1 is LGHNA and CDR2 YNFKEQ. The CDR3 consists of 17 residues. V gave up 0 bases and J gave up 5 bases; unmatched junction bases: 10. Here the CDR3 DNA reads TGTGCCAGCAGCCAAGACGCGGGGAGGAGCGGGAACAATGAGCAGTTCTTC. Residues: CASSQDAGRSGNNEQFF.

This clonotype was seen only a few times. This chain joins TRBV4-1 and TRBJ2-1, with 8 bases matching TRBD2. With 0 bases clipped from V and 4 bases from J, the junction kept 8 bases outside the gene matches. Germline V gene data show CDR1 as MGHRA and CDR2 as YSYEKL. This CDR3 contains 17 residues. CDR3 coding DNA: TGCGCCAGCAGCCAAGAGGGAGCGGGAGATTTTTACAATGAGCAGTTCTTC. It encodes CASSQEGAGDFYNEQFF.

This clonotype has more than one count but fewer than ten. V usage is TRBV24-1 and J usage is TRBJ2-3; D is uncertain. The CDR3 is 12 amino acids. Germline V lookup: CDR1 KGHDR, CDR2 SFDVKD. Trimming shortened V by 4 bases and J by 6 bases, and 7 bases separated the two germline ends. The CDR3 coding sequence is TGTGCCACCAGTGAAAGCGTGGATACGCAGTATTTT. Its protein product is CATSESVDTQYF.

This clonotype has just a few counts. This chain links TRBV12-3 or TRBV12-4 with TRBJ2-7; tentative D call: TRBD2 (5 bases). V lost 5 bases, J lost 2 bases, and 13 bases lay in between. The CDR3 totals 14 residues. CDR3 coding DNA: TGTGCCAGCAGTACTAGGCCATCGACCTACGAGCAGTACTTC. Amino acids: CASSTRPSTYEQYF.

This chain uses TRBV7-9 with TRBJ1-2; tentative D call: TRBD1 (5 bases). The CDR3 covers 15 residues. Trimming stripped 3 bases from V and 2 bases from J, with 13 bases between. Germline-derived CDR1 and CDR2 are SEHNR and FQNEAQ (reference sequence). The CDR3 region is CASSFGAARNYGYTF. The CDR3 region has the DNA TGTGCCAGCAGCTTCGGGGCAGCTCGGAACTATGGCTACACCTTC.

DNA for the CDR3: TGCGCCAGCAGCGGGGACAGGGGGCACGAGCAGTACTTC. This encodes CASSGDRGHEQYF. The V and J genes are TRBV5-1 and TRBJ2-7; TRBD1 matches at 12 bases. Germline lookup yields CDR1 SGHRS and CDR2 YFSETQ. V was clipped by 4 bases and J by 5 bases; unmatched bases: 1. The CDR3 is 13 residues long.

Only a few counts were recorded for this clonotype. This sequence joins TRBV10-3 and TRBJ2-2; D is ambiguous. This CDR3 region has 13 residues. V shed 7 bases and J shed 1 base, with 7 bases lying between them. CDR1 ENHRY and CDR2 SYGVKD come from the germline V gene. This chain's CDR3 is CAITVENTGELFF. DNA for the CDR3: TGTGCCATCACGGTGGAGAACACCGGGGAGCTGTTTTTT.

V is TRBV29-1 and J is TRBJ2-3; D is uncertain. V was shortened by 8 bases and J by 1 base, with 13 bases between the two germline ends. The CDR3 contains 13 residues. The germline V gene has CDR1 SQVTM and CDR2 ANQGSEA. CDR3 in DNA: TGCAGCTTCCCCCCCCGGGGCACAGATACGCAGTATTTT. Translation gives CSFPPRGTDTQYF.

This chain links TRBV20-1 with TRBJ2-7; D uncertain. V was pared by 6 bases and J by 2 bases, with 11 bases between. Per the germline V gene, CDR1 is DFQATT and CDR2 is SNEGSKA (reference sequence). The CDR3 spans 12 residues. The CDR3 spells CSAVGRTYEQYF. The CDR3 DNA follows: TGCAGTGCCGTGGGCAGGACCTACGAGCAGTACTTC.

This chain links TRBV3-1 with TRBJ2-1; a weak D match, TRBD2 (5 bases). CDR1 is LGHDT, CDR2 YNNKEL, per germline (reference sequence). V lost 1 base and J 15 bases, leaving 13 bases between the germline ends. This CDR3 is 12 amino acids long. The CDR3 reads CASSQAAEFMFF. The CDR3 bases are TGTGCCAGCAGCCAAGCAGCGGAGTTTATGTTCTTC.

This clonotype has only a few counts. CDR3 sequence reads: CASSLDAGRRGNTEAFF. The DNA of the CDR3 is TGTGCCAGCAGCTTAGACGCGGGACGGCGCGGGAACACTGAAGCTTTCTTT. The J gene is TRBJ1-1, the V gene TRBV7-2; D possibly corresponds to TRBD1 (5 bases). The germline CDR1 and CDR2 sequences are SGHTA and FQGNSA. Trimming shortened V by 1 base and J by 1 base, and 16 bases separated the two germline ends. The CDR3 sequence is 17 residues long.

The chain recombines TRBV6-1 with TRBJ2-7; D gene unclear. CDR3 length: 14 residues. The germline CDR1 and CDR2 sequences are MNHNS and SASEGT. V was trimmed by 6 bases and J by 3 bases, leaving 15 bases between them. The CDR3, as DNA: TGTGCCAGCAGATCCCCTCCCGAGAACTACGAGCAGTACTTC. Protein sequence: CASRSPPENYEQYF.